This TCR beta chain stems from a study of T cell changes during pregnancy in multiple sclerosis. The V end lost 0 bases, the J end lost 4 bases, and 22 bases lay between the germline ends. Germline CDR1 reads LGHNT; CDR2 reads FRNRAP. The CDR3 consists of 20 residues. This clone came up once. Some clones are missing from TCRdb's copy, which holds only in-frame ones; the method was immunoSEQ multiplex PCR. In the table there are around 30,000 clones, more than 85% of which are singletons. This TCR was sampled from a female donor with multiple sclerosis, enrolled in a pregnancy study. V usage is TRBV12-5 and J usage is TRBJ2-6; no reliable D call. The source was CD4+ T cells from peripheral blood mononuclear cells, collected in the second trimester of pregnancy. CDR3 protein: CASGLVPLGIILEGANVLTF. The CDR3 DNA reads TGTGCTAGTGGTTTGGTACCTTTGGGTATTATTCTGGAGGGGGCCAACGTCCTGACTTTC. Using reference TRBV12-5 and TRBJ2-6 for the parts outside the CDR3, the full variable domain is DARVTQTPRHKVTEMGQEVTMRCQPILGHNTVFWYRQTMMQGLELLAYFRNRAPLDDSGMPKDRFSAEMPDATLATLKIQPSEPRDSAVYFCASGLVPLGIILEGANVLTFGAGSRLTVL.